One sample yielded the 24 T cell receptor beta chains listed below, sequenced in a study of blood T cell repertoires in COVID-19. Sequenced by immunoSEQ multiplex PCR; TCRdb stores in-frame clones only, minus some. The sample consists of some 140,000 clones, about four fifths of them appearing once. The sequenced sample consisted of PBMCs or T cells enriched from blood (not recorded which). The receptors shown here come from a middle-aged man who had recovered from COVID-19.

The chain combines TRBV29-1 with TRBJ1-1, with D possibly TRBD1 on 5 matching bases. The length of the CDR3 is 15 residues. Trimming took 4 bases from V and 10 from J, leaving 25 bases between them. Per germline, CDR1 SQVTM and CDR2 ANQGSEA. CDR3 coding DNA: TGCAGCGTTGTGTATCCCTCAAGCGCAGGGATGTTAGCTTTCTTT. It codes for CSVVYPSSAGMLAFF.

The V gene is TRBV7-9, the J gene TRBJ2-5, with D tentatively TRBD1 (6 bases). CDR3 length: 18 amino acids. V was pared by 5 bases and J by 2 bases, with 24 bases between. Germline CDR1 and CDR2: SEHNR and FQNEAQ (reference sequence). This chain's CDR3 is CASSPFTGLGLGQETQYF. The CDR3 nucleotides are TGTGCCAGCAGCCCGTTTACAGGGTTGGGGCTAGGGCAAGAGACCCAGTACTTC.

The rearrangement joins TRBV7-3 to TRBJ2-3; D perhaps matches TRBD1 (6 bases). The V and J ends lost 5 bases and 6 bases respectively, with 24 bases between them. The CDR3 covers 17 residues. Germline-derived CDR1 and CDR2 are SGHTA and FQGTGA. CDR3 DNA: TGTGCCAGCAGCCCTGTAAAGACAGGCACCTTTAGGGATACGCAGTATTTT. It translates to CASSPVKTGTFRDTQYF.

This clone was found a few times. V gene TRBV6-5 combines with J gene TRBJ2-5, with D perhaps matching TRBD2 (6 bases). The length of the CDR3 is 15 residues. Trimming removed 8 bases from V and 4 bases from J, with 20 bases in between. Per the germline V gene, CDR1 is MNHEY and CDR2 is SVGAGI. The CDR3 is CASQRSFGGSETQYF. In nucleotides, the CDR3 is TGTGCCAGCCAGCGTTCTTTTGGAGGGTCAGAGACCCAGTACTTC.

The chain has TRBV5-4 and TRBJ2-7; possibly TRBD2 for D (6 bases). CDR3 length: 12 residues. Germline V lookup: CDR1 SGHNT, CDR2 YYREEE (reference sequence). V was clipped by 3 bases and J by 7 bases, with 11 bases between them. The chain's CDR3 is CASSSDAGEQYF. CDR3 bases: TGTGCCAGCAGCTCGGACGCGGGGGAGCAGTACTTC. The entire variable domain, with the rest obtained from reference TRBV5-4 and TRBJ2-7, is as follows: ETGVTQSPTHLIKTRGQQVTLRCSSQSGHNTVSWYQQALGQGPQFIFQYYREEENGRGNFPPRFSGLQFPNYSSELNVNALELDDSALYLCASSSDAGEQYFGPGTRLTVT.

This clone appeared once. CDR3 sequence: CASSLGGDREQYF. The CDR3 region has the DNA TGTGCCAGCAGCTTAGGCGGGGATCGCGAGCAGTACTTC. The rearrangement joins TRBV13 to TRBJ2-7; D perhaps matches TRBD2 (5 bases). The CDR3 runs to 13 residues. Per germline, CDR1 PRHDT and CDR2 FYEKMQ (reference sequence). The V end was cut by 0 bases, the J end by 6 bases, with 9 bases between.

This chain uses TRBV5-4 with TRBJ1-2, with D maybe TRBD1 (5 bases). Germline V gene lookup returns CDR1 SGHNT and CDR2 YYREEE (reference sequence). This CDR3 is 15 amino acids long. V was shortened by 0 bases and J by 3 bases, with 12 bases between the two germline ends. CDR3 DNA: TGTGCCAGCAGCTTGGTTGGCAGGGATTACTATGGCTACACCTTC. Protein sequence: CASSLVGRDYYGYTF.

The chain employs TRBV5-1 and TRBJ2-3; 12 bases agree with TRBD2. The CDR3 loop spans 16 amino acids. Germline CDR1 reads SGHRS; CDR2 reads YFSETQ. Trimming at V came to 3 bases and at J to 6 bases, leaving 8 bases not matched to a gene. CDR3 residues: CASSYSSGGAVDTQYF. The CDR3 DNA is TGCGCCAGCAGCTACTCTAGCGGGGGGGCCGTGGATACGCAGTATTTT.

The chain has TRBV4-3 and TRBJ1-2, with a tentative D call TRBD1 (5 bases). Trimming left V 0 bases short and J 8 bases short, with 22 bases between. The germline V gene encodes CDR1 LGHNA and CDR2 YSLEER. This CDR3 contains 17 residues. CDR3 amino acids: CASSQDLGGGAVRGYTF. In DNA form, the CDR3 reads TGCGCCAGCAGCCAAGATCTGGGTGGTGGGGCCGTTCGGGGCTACACCTTC.

The gene calls are TRBV9 and TRBJ1-2; TRBD1 matches at 8 bases. The V gene's germline CDR1 is SGDLS and CDR2 YYNGEE. The V segment lost 3 bases and the J segment 1 base; nucleotides outside the gene matches: 14. The CDR3 sequence is 18 residues long. The CDR3 region is CASSADGQGMVFNYGYTF. CDR3 bases: TGTGCCAGCAGCGCCGATGGACAGGGAATGGTCTTTAACTATGGCTACACCTTC. Combining the CDR3 with reference TRBV9 and TRBJ1-2 gives the whole variable domain DSGVTQTPKHLITATGQRVTLRCSPRSGDLSVYWYQQSLDQGLQFLIQYYNGEERAKGNILERFSAQQFPDLHSELNLSSLELGDSALYFCASSADGQGMVFNYGYTFGSGTRLTVV.

The chain employs TRBV5-1 and TRBJ2-1, with 9 bases that match TRBD1. V lost 0 bases, J lost 7 bases, and 5 bases stayed unmatched. CDR3 size: 15 residues. Looked up from germline, CDR1 is SGHRS and CDR2 is YFSETQ. The CDR3 sequence: CASSLGGTGWNEQFF. Written as DNA, the CDR3 is TGCGCCAGCAGCTTGGGTGGGACAGGGTGGAATGAGCAGTTCTTC.

V usage is TRBV3-1 (or the pseudogene TRBV3-2) and J usage is TRBJ1-1; 12 nucleotides match TRBD1. Germline loops: CDR1 LGHDT, CDR2 YNNKEL (reference sequence). The J segment lost 0 bases and the V segment lost 1 base, leaving 3 bases of the junction unmatched. CDR3 length equals 17 residues. The CDR3 reads CASSQGDRGPLNTEAFF. For the CDR3, the DNA is TGTGCCAGCAGCCAAGGGGACAGGGGGCCCTTGAACACTGAAGCTTTCTTT.

The chain is built from TRBV7-8 and TRBJ1-3; D may be TRBD1 (6 bases). Germline-derived CDR1 and CDR2 are SGHVS and FQNEAQ. This CDR3 is 19 amino acids long. Trimming pared 1 base from V and 1 base from J, leaving 20 bases between. The CDR3 DNA is TGTGCCAGCAGCTTAGTCCCAGGGACATCGCTGGTATCTGGAAACACCATATATTTT. Encoded protein: CASSLVPGTSLVSGNTIYF.

The rearrangement links TRBV7-8 to TRBJ2-7; a possible D gene is TRBD1 (6 bases). Trimming pared 5 bases from V and 0 bases from J, leaving 11 bases between. This CDR3 comprises 14 residues. The germline gives CDR1 SGHVS, CDR2 FQNEAQ. The CDR3 sequence is CASSRQVSSYEQYF. CDR3 nucleotides: TGTGCCAGCAGCCGACAGGTTAGCTCCTACGAGCAGTACTTC.

This chain connects TRBV7-3 to TRBJ2-1; TRBD2 matches 7 bases. The CDR3 loop spans 16 amino acids. CDR1 SGHTA and CDR2 FQGTGA come from the germline V gene. Trimming removed 8 bases from V and 4 bases from J; junction bases left unmatched: 14. The CDR3 spells CASGELRRGKYNEQFF. In DNA form, the CDR3 reads TGTGCCAGCGGGGAACTACGGCGGGGGAAGTACAATGAGCAGTTCTTC. The complete variable domain, with remaining parts taken from reference TRBV7-3 and TRBJ2-1, reads GAGVSQTPSNKVTEKGKYVELRCDPISGHTALYWYRQSLGQGPEFLIYFQGTGAADDSGLPNDRFFAVRPEGSVSTLKIQRTERGDSAVYLCASGELRRGKYNEQFFGPGTRLTVL.

This chain uses TRBV9 with TRBJ2-3; 9 positions agree with TRBD2. Germline assignment: CDR1 SGDLS and CDR2 YYNGEE. This CDR3 is built from 16 residues. J was trimmed by 4 bases and V by 0 bases; bases with no gene match: 6. The CDR3: CASSVVTGLAADTQYF. The CDR3 DNA reads as TGTGCCAGCAGCGTAGTCACGGGACTAGCAGCAGATACGCAGTATTTT.

V is TRBV4-3 and J is TRBJ1-2, with 7 bases identical to TRBD1. CDR1 and CDR2 (germline): LGHNA, YSLEER. The CDR3 loop spans 14 amino acids. V dropped 5 bases and J dropped 4; count of bases not matched to a gene: 7. CDR3 bases: TGCGCCAGCAGCGCGACAGGGTCCAGCTATGGCTACACCTTC. It is translated as CASSATGSSYGYTF.

The chain has TRBV29-1 and TRBJ2-5; the D gene is possibly TRBD1 (6 bases). Looked up from germline, CDR1 is SQVTM and CDR2 is ANQGSEA. V lost 1 base and J lost 5, with 11 bases in between. The CDR3 has 13 residues. Here the CDR3 reads CSVEVGAGETQYF. The CDR3 DNA sequence: TGCAGCGTTGAAGTGGGGGCAGGGGAGACCCAGTACTTC.

V gene TRBV5-6 combines with J gene TRBJ1-3; maybe TRBD1 (6 bases). Trimming cost V 0 bases and J 4 bases, with 11 bases left between them. The CDR3 totals 15 residues. Germline CDR1 is SGHDT and CDR2 is YYEEEE. CDR3 region: CASSLDRRGGNTIYF. CDR3 DNA sequence: TGTGCCAGCAGCTTGGACAGAAGGGGGGGAAACACCATATATTTT.

The chain is built from TRBV7-6 and TRBJ2-7, with 7 nucleotides matching TRBD1. Germline V CDR1 and CDR2: SGHVS, FNYEAQ. The ends lost 5 bases at V and 0 bases at J; junction bases unmatched: 4. CDR3 length equals 14 residues. CDR3 bases: TGTGCCAGCAGCCCCCGGACAGGCTCCTACGAGCAGTACTTC. This encodes CASSPRTGSYEQYF.

The rearrangement uses TRBV6-5 and TRBJ1-6; 9 bases align to TRBD1. The germline V gene has CDR1 MNHEY and CDR2 SVGAGI. Unmatched junction bases numbered 5, after V lost 0 bases and J lost 8 bases. The CDR3 length is 16 residues. CDR3 sequence (DNA): TGTGCCAGCAGTTACTCTGACAGGGGGGCATATTCACCCCTCCACTTT. The encoded protein is CASSYSDRGAYSPLHF.

This rearrangement joins TRBV19 to TRBJ2-2; TRBD1 matches 7 bases. The CDR3 contains 15 residues. The germline V gene encodes CDR1 LNHDA and CDR2 SQIVND (reference sequence). V was clipped by 4 bases and J by 5 bases; unmatched bases: 7. The CDR3 region is CASSTGTVRTGELFF. CDR3 bases: TGTGCCAGTAGTACCGGGACAGTGCGGACCGGGGAGCTGTTTTTT. Variable domain in full (rest from reference TRBV19 and TRBJ2-2): DGGITQSPKYLFRKEGQNVTLSCEQNLNHDAMYWYRQDPGQGLRLIYYSQIVNDFQKGDIAEGYSVSREKKESFPLTVTSAQKNPTAFYLCASSTGTVRTGELFFGEGSRLTVL.

The chain uses TRBV2 and TRBJ1-5; D call uncertain. The CDR3 covers 17 residues. From germline, CDR1 is SNHLY and CDR2 FYNNEI. V was shortened by 4 bases and J by 0 bases, with 16 bases between the two germline ends. The DNA of the CDR3 is TGTGCCAGCAGTGGTATGGGCCAGAAATATAGCAATCAGCCCCAGCATTTT. Its translation is CASSGMGQKYSNQPQHF.

This clone came up once. The chain combines TRBV5-1 with TRBJ2-5, with 7 bases matching TRBD1. This CDR3 is 15 amino acids long. V trimming: 1 base; J trimming: 1 base; junction bases outside the gene matches: 4. Germline assignment: CDR1 SGHRS and CDR2 YFSETQ. The CDR3 sequence: CASSLSGQAQETQYF. In DNA, the CDR3 is TGCGCCAGCAGCTTGAGCGGACAGGCCCAAGAGACCCAGTACTTC.